These 27 T cell receptor beta chains originate from one sample sequenced in a study of STAT5B mutations in CD4+ large granular lymphocyte leukemia. Produced via immunoSEQ multiplex PCR; TCRdb's table is partial and in-frame only. The repertoire holds 30,000 to 35,000 clones, with about four fifths as singletons. The sequenced material came from CD4+ T cells from blood buffy coats. These receptor sequences come from a human donor in good health.

This clone showed up just a few times. V gene TRBV7-6 combines with J gene TRBJ2-2; 9 bases are shared with TRBD2. CDR1 is SGHVS and CDR2 is FNYEAQ in the germline V gene. The CDR3 has 16 residues. Trimming removed 1 base from V and 4 bases from J; junction bases left unmatched: 4. CDR3 loop: CASSLGVAGVTGELFF. CDR3 sequence (DNA): TGTGCCAGCAGCTTAGGGGTAGCGGGAGTCACCGGGGAGCTGTTTTTT. The full variable domain, in which reference TRBV7-6 and TRBJ2-2 provide the parts outside the CDR3, is GAGVSQSPRYKVTKRGQDVALRCDPISGHVSLYWYRQALGQGPEFLTYFNYEAQQDKSGLPNDRFSAERPEGSISTLTIQRTEQRDSAMYRCASSLGVAGVTGELFFGEGSRLTVL.

The chain links TRBV27 to TRBJ2-7; the D is unclear. Germline CDR1 MNHEY, CDR2 SMNVEV (reference sequence). CDR3 length equals 13 residues. V lost 3 bases to trimming and J lost 9 bases, with 15 bases between them. CDR3 protein: CASSLSEFEVQYF. The CDR3 DNA follows: TGTGCCAGCAGTTTGTCAGAGTTTGAGGTGCAGTACTTC.

V gene TRBV5-1 combines with J gene TRBJ1-4; TRBD1 might be the D (6 bases). Trimming shortened V by 0 bases and J by 8 bases, and 17 bases separated the two germline ends. This CDR3 has 16 residues. Germline loops: CDR1 SGHRS, CDR2 YFSETQ. Here the CDR3 DNA reads TGCGCCAGCAGCTTGGAGTCCCACAGGGTGGGCGAAAAACTGTTTTTT. Amino acid sequence: CASSLESHRVGEKLFF.

The chain combines TRBV5-6 with TRBJ2-7; D is uncertain. The CDR3 covers 12 residues. Trimming took off 4 bases at V and 3 bases at J, with 8 bases between the two ends. Germline CDR1 reads SGHDT; CDR2 reads YYEEEE. The CDR3 region has the DNA TGTGCCAGCAGCGTTGGGAACTACGAGCAGTACTTC. It translates to CASSVGNYEQYF.

The rearrangement links TRBV27 to TRBJ2-3; 7 nucleotides align to TRBD2. Germline CDR1 and CDR2: MNHEY and SMNVEV (reference sequence). The CDR3 loop spans 16 amino acids. V lost 3 bases and J lost 6; bases outside the gene matches: 12. CDR3 sequence reads: CASSLGAGVAVDTQYF. Here the CDR3 DNA reads TGTGCCAGCAGTTTGGGTGCGGGAGTGGCGGTGGATACGCAGTATTTT.

The chain carries TRBV5-4 and TRBJ2-1; the D gene is possibly TRBD2 (7 bases). The CDR3 has 16 residues. V lost 2 bases and J lost 2, with 14 bases in between. Germline V gene data show CDR1 as SGHNT and CDR2 as YYREEE (reference sequence). The CDR3 DNA reads TGTGCCAGCAGCTTACGATCGGGGGGCCCCTACAATGAGCAGTTCTTC. Its translation is CASSLRSGGPYNEQFF.

This rearrangement joins TRBV19 to TRBJ2-1, with TRBD2 identical over 10 bases. Germline V gene sequence: CDR1 LNHDA, CDR2 SQIVND (reference sequence). The CDR3 extends over 14 amino acids. The trim removed 7 bases at V and 8 bases at J, leaving 8 bases unmatched. For the CDR3, the DNA is TGTGCCAGTAAGGCTAGCGGGAGTCTGGATGAGCAGTTCTTC. This sequence encodes CASKASGSLDEQFF.

Here the CDR3 reads CASSSRSSYEQYF. CDR3 bases: TGTGCCAGCAGTTCGAGGAGCTCCTACGAGCAGTACTTC. This chain joins TRBV27 and TRBJ2-7; D not certain. The V gene's germline CDR1 is MNHEY and CDR2 SMNVEV (reference sequence). V was cut by 4 bases and J by 0 bases, with 7 bases left in between. The CDR3 sequence is 13 residues long.

For the CDR3, the DNA is TGCGCCAGCAGCCAAGGGGCAGCGAGATCTAATGAAAAACTGTTTTTT. Protein: CASSQGAARSNEKLFF. This chain connects TRBV4-3 to TRBJ1-4; no definite D call. There are 16 residues in the CDR3. Germline V lookup: CDR1 LGHNA, CDR2 YSLEER. The V end was cut by 1 base, the J end by 3 bases, with 12 bases between.

The chain has TRBV7-2 and TRBJ1-4, with D uncertain. Trimming took 5 bases from V and 8 from J, leaving 18 bases between them. The germline V gene encodes CDR1 SGHTA and CDR2 FQGNSA. The CDR3 covers 15 residues. The CDR3 loop reads CASSPRGGLAEKLFF. CDR3 nucleotides: TGTGCCAGCAGCCCCCGCGGAGGCCTTGCGGAAAAACTGTTTTTT.

CDR3 loop: CASRSGTSGSVDTQYF. The CDR3 DNA sequence: TGTGCCAGCAGGAGCGGGACTAGCGGGAGCGTGGATACGCAGTATTTT. The chain recombines TRBV5-4 with TRBJ2-3; 14 bases are shared with TRBD2. This CDR3 has 16 residues. The germline CDR1 and CDR2 sequences are SGHNT and YYREEE (reference sequence). V lost 5 bases and J lost 6; bases outside the gene matches: 8.

The V call is TRBV30, the J call TRBJ1-6; D is uncertain. Trimming shortened V by 6 bases and J by 0 bases, and 6 bases separated the two germline ends. The CDR3 has 13 amino acids. CDR1 and CDR2 from the germline V gene are GTSNPN and SVGIG (reference sequence). CDR3 in DNA: TGTGCCTGCAGGAGCTCCTATAATTCACCCCTCCACTTT. Translated: CACRSSYNSPLHF. Combining the CDR3 with reference TRBV30 and TRBJ1-6 gives the whole variable domain SQTIHQWPATLVQPVGSPLSLECTVEGTSNPNLYWYRQAAGRGLQLLFYSVGIGQISSEVPQNLSASRPQDRQFILSSKKLLLSDSGFYLCACRSSYNSPLHFGNGTRLTVT.

This clone was seen more than once but under ten times. The chain carries TRBV7-2 and TRBJ2-2, with TRBD1 identical over 8 bases. The J segment lost 4 bases and the V segment lost 0 bases, leaving 1 base of the junction unmatched. Germline V lookup: CDR1 SGHTA, CDR2 FQGNSA. The CDR3 length is 15 residues. The CDR3 protein is CASSLAGQVTGELFF. The CDR3, as DNA: TGTGCCAGCAGCTTAGCGGGACAGGTCACCGGGGAGCTGTTTTTT.

The genes are TRBV5-1 and TRBJ2-5; D is uncertain. V lost 0 bases and J 1 base, leaving 13 bases between the germline ends. The CDR3 is 16 amino acids. Germline V gives CDR1 SGHRS, CDR2 YFSETQ. CDR3 amino acids: CASSLAAGPPQETQYF. CDR3 bases: TGCGCCAGCAGCTTGGCGGCAGGCCCACCCCAAGAGACCCAGTACTTC. The whole variable domain, remainder taken from reference TRBV5-1 and TRBJ2-5, is KAGVTQTPRYLIKTRGQQVTLSCSPISGHRSVSWYQQTPGQGLQFLFEYFSETQRNKGNFPGRFSGRQFSNSRSEMNVSTLELGDSALYLCASSLAAGPPQETQYFGPGTRLLVL.

The V and J genes are TRBV28 and TRBJ2-5, with 9 bases identical to TRBD1. Trimming at V came to 8 bases and at J to 0 bases, leaving 4 bases not matched to a gene. Per germline, CDR1 MDHEN and CDR2 SYDVKM. This CDR3 contains 14 residues. The DNA of the CDR3 is TGTGCCAGCGCGACAGGGGGGTACCAAGAGACCCAGTACTTC. Its protein is CASATGGYQETQYF.

The chain uses TRBV10-3 and TRBJ2-7; TRBD1 agrees at 12 bases. The J segment lost 4 bases and the V segment lost 3 bases, leaving 13 bases of the junction unmatched. Germline values: CDR1 ENHRY, CDR2 SYGVKD. The CDR3 runs to 18 residues. The CDR3 loop is CAISDLPGQGASGYEQYF. In DNA form, the CDR3 reads TGTGCCATCAGTGATTTGCCGGGACAGGGGGCAAGCGGTTACGAGCAGTACTTC.

This clone was detected only a few times. The V call is TRBV6-4, the J call TRBJ2-3; 7 bases line up with TRBD2. The CDR3 is 15 amino acids. Germline assignment: CDR1 MRHNA and CDR2 SNTAGT. V lost 3 bases, J lost 3 bases, and 6 bases stayed unmatched. CDR3 DNA sequence: TGTGCCAGCAGTGAGTCCGCGGGAGAGACAGATACGCAGTATTTT. Protein product: CASSESAGETDTQYF.

This clone was seen only once. V usage is TRBV19 and J usage is TRBJ1-5; D not resolved. The CDR3 contains 15 residues. The germline V gene has CDR1 LNHDA and CDR2 SQIVND (reference sequence). Deletions cut 5 bases from V and 0 bases from J, with 11 bases between. This CDR3 is CASSRSAYSNQPQHF. The CDR3 bases are TGTGCCAGTAGTCGGTCCGCATATAGCAATCAGCCCCAGCATTTT.

The V gene is TRBV7-2, the J gene TRBJ2-3, with 12 positions matching TRBD2. There are 18 residues in the CDR3. Germline-derived CDR1 and CDR2 are SGHTA and FQGNSA. V was clipped by 2 bases and J by 2 bases; unmatched bases: 8. Here the CDR3 reads CASSLFLAGGPPTDTQYF. DNA for the CDR3: TGTGCCAGCAGCTTATTTCTAGCGGGAGGGCCCCCCACAGATACGCAGTATTTT.

This clone has only a few counts. V usage is TRBV19 and J usage is TRBJ2-7; 8 bases line up with TRBD2. This CDR3 is built from 16 residues. Germline CDR1 LNHDA, CDR2 SQIVND (reference sequence). The V and J ends lost 3 bases and 3 bases, in that order; junction bases with no gene match: 10. This CDR3 reads CASSIGQREWSYEQYF. The CDR3 DNA is TGTGCCAGTAGTATCGGCCAGCGGGAGTGGAGCTACGAGCAGTACTTC.

The chain carries TRBV19 and TRBJ1-1; no clear D gene. Trimming shortened V by 3 bases and J by 8 bases, and 19 bases separated the two germline ends. The CDR3 consists of 15 residues. Germline V gene data show CDR1 as LNHDA and CDR2 as SQIVND (reference sequence). CDR3 residues: CASSMVAGTGLEAFF. The CDR3 DNA follows: TGTGCCAGTAGTATGGTCGCGGGCACCGGCCTAGAAGCTTTCTTT.

The J gene is TRBJ2-6, the V gene TRBV28; tentatively, D is TRBD2 (5 bases). This CDR3 is 15 amino acids long. From germline, CDR1 is MDHEN and CDR2 SYDVKM. V was cut by 7 bases and J by 2 bases, with 12 bases left in between. The DNA for the CDR3 is TGTGCCAGCACCAGACGGACTGCTGGGGCCAACGTCCTGACTTTC. Translation: CASTRRTAGANVLTF. Based on the CDR3 plus reference TRBV28 and TRBJ2-6, the full variable domain is DVKVTQSSRYLVKRTGEKVFLECVQDMDHENMFWYRQDPGLGLRLIYFSYDVKMKEKGDIPEGYSVSREKKERFSLILESASTNQTSMYLCASTRRTAGANVLTFGAGSRLTVL.

The chain is built from TRBV18 and TRBJ1-2; D call uncertain. CDR3 length equals 14 residues. V lost 0 bases, J lost 2 bases, and 7 bases lay in between. CDR1 and CDR2 (germline): KGHSH, LQKENI. The CDR3 sequence is CASSPPNRNYGYTF. CDR3 nucleotide sequence: TGTGCCAGCTCACCACCGAACAGAAACTATGGCTACACCTTC.

V and J are TRBV18 and TRBJ1-1; maybe TRBD1 (5 bases). The V and J ends lost 3 bases and 7 bases respectively, with 12 bases between them. CDR3 size: 13 residues. Germline values: CDR1 KGHSH, CDR2 LQKENI. The CDR3 sequence: CASSPGTTVEAFF. The CDR3 DNA reads as TGTGCCAGCTCACCGGGGACTACAGTTGAAGCTTTCTTT.

This sequence joins TRBV7-2 and TRBJ2-7, with D uncertain. CDR1 is SGHTA and CDR2 is FQGNSA in the germline V gene. V lost 4 bases and J lost 8, with 12 bases in between. The CDR3 extends over 12 amino acids. Here the CDR3 DNA reads TGTGCCAGCAGCTCCACCGTGGCCCAGCAGTACTTC. It yields the protein CASSSTVAQQYF.

The chain carries TRBV28 and TRBJ2-7, with a possible D match to TRBD1 (6 bases). The germline gives CDR1 MDHEN, CDR2 SYDVKM. The CDR3 spans 13 residues. Between the trimmed V and J ends, which lost 8 bases and 3 bases, there was a span of 14 bases. Here the CDR3 DNA reads TGTGCCAGCCTGGACAGAGAAAACTACGAGCAGTACTTC. It codes for CASLDRENYEQYF.

The chain employs TRBV6-4 and TRBJ2-1, with a weak D call TRBD1 (5 bases). Germline-derived CDR1 and CDR2 are MRHNA and SNTAGT. V shed 4 bases and J shed 3 bases, with 7 bases lying between them. This CDR3 contains 13 residues. CDR3 residues: CASSADSYNEQFF. The CDR3 DNA sequence: TGTGCCAGCAGTGCAGACAGCTACAATGAGCAGTTCTTC.